Listed here are 8 T cell receptor beta chains from one sample, sequenced in a study of OX40 agonist ivuxolimab in advanced cancers. Clones were read by immunoSEQ multiplex PCR, and TCRdb kept only the in-frame ones, dropping some. This sample has over 70,000 clones, with nearly 90% found just once. The material sequenced was CD4+ or CD8+ T cells sorted from blood, taken in a trial of the OX40 agonist ivuxolimab. The receptor set was obtained from an adult with an advanced solid tumor such as melanoma, head and neck, liver or kidney cancer.

This clone has only a few counts. The V call is TRBV6-5, the J call TRBJ1-5, with 7 positions matching TRBD1. CDR3 length: 15 amino acids. The V gene's germline CDR1 is MNHEY and CDR2 SVGAGI. V lost 7 bases and J lost 0; bases outside the gene matches: 6. This CDR3 reads CASKRQGASNQPQHF. The CDR3 bases are TGTGCCAGCAAAAGACAGGGAGCTAGCAATCAGCCCCAGCATTTT.

The chain carries TRBV11-2 and TRBJ2-1; D is perhaps TRBD2 (7 bases). CDR3 size: 15 residues. Germline CDR1 is SGHAT and CDR2 is FQNNGV. Trimming took 1 base from V and 11 from J, leaving 18 bases between them. The CDR3 DNA sequence: TGTGCCAGCAGCTTAGTGGCGGGGGCCGGGCGTCAGCAGTTCTTC. It is translated as CASSLVAGAGRQQFF.

This clone was observed a handful of times. The chain joins TRBV16 to TRBJ1-2; 9 bases agree with TRBD1. Germline CDR1 is KGHSY and CDR2 is FQNENV. The J segment lost 3 bases and the V segment lost 7 bases, leaving 12 bases of the junction unmatched. The CDR3 is 16 residues long. Here the CDR3 DNA reads TGTGCCAGCACCCCCCTAAGGACAGGGGTCGACTATGGCTACACCTTC. Residues: CASTPLRTGVDYGYTF.

CDR3 loop: CASSLAGGEETQYF. CDR3 sequence (DNA): TGTGCCAGCAGCTTAGCTGGCGGGGAAGAGACCCAGTACTTC. The genes are TRBV7-6 and TRBJ2-5, with a tentative D call TRBD2 (6 bases). Germline-derived CDR1 and CDR2 are SGHVS and FNYEAQ. The CDR3 covers 14 residues. V was shortened by 0 bases and J by 3 bases, with 8 bases between the two germline ends.

The chain couples TRBV5-1 to TRBJ1-5; TRBD1 might be the D (5 bases). Germline V gene data show CDR1 as SGHRS and CDR2 as YFSETQ. This CDR3 contains 13 residues. V was clipped by 4 bases and J by 9 bases, with 14 bases between them. CDR3: CASSRDYSSPQHF. The DNA for the CDR3 is TGCGCCAGCAGCCGGGACTACAGTTCGCCCCAGCATTTT.

This rearrangement joins TRBV28 to TRBJ2-7, with 7 bases fitting TRBD1. The J segment lost 2 bases and the V segment lost 2 bases, leaving 6 bases of the junction unmatched. This CDR3 has 15 residues. The germline gives CDR1 MDHEN, CDR2 SYDVKM. The CDR3 DNA sequence: TGTGCCAGCAGTTTAGGGACAGCCTTCCCCTACGAGCAGTACTTC. Translated: CASSLGTAFPYEQYF. The full variable domain, its missing parts supplied by reference TRBV28 and TRBJ2-7, is DVKVTQSSRYLVKRTGEKVFLECVQDMDHENMFWYRQDPGLGLRLIYFSYDVKMKEKGDIPEGYSVSREKKERFSLILESASTNQTSMYLCASSLGTAFPYEQYFGPGTRLTVT.

J is TRBJ2-5 and V is TRBV9; either TRBD1 or TRBD2 may supply D (5 bases each). The CDR3 spans 15 residues. Trimming removed 0 bases from V and 0 bases from J, with 9 bases in between. The germline V gene encodes CDR1 SGDLS and CDR2 YYNGEE. In nucleotides, the CDR3 is TGTGCCAGCAGCGTAGATTGGGGGAACCAAGAGACCCAGTACTTC. It codes for CASSVDWGNQETQYF.

CDR3 coding DNA: TGTGCCAGCACCGCACTAGCGGCTAGCACAGATACGCAGTATTTT. It codes for CASTALAASTDTQYF. This chain links TRBV28 with TRBJ2-3; TRBD2 matches 8 bases. The CDR3 has 15 amino acids. With V trimmed by 7 bases and J by 0 bases, 6 bases remained unmatched. CDR1 and CDR2 (germline): MDHEN, SYDVKM. The variable domain in full, with the rest retrieved from reference TRBV28 and TRBJ2-3, is DVKVTQSSRYLVKRTGEKVFLECVQDMDHENMFWYRQDPGLGLRLIYFSYDVKMKEKGDIPEGYSVSREKKERFSLILESASTNQTSMYLCASTALAASTDTQYFGPGTRLTVL.